One and the same sample provided the 8 T cell receptor beta chains below, sequenced in a study of blood T cells in healthy people across ages (dated by TCRdb to between 2014 and 2017). The method behind the library was 5' RACE. TCRdb records Illumina HiSeq 2500 as the sequencer. The second PCR ran for about 7 to 11 cycles and used a J-beta primer mix along with a sample-barcoded 5' primer. The raw public data were reprocessed by TCRdb itself: fastp quality trimming at Q25, MiXCR clonotype calling, in-frame beta chains only. Every distinct CDR3 protein forms one entry, paired with its most common genes and DNA. A total of around 850,000 distinct CDR3 sequences appear in this sample, roughly 34% of them only once. The ten largest clones capture 10% to 15% of the sample. The sample comprised blood. These receptors originate from a man aged 18 to 35 in good health.

Points on this clonotype: One end of the junction does not line up with germline, which may come from a read error. The chain employs TRBV27 and TRBJ1-5, with D maybe TRBD1 (6 bases). The CDR3 is 15 residues long. Looked up from germline, CDR1 is MNHEY and CDR2 is SMNVEV (reference sequence). The DNA for the CDR3 is TGTGCCAGCAGTTACGGAGGGGGGAGCAGTCAGCCCCAGCATTTT. Amino acids: CASSYGGGSSQPQHF.

This clonotype was seen more than once but under ten times. The chain links TRBV12-3 or TRBV12-4 to TRBJ1-2; 9 bases agree with TRBD1. CDR3 size: 16 residues. V dropped 5 bases and J dropped 3; count of bases not matched to a gene: 10. DNA for the CDR3: TGTGCCAGCAGTCCTACAGGGGGCGCGGGGTACTATGGCTACACCTTC. Translated: CASSPTGGAGYYGYTF.

The gene calls are TRBV29-1 and TRBJ1-1; D gene ambiguous. Germline-derived CDR1 and CDR2 are SQVTM and ANQGSEA. The CDR3 contains 12 residues. The V and J ends lost 3 bases and 0 bases respectively, with 5 bases between them. This CDR3 reads CSVDGMNTEAFF. The DNA of the CDR3 is TGCAGCGTTGACGGCATGAACACTGAAGCTTTCTTT.

The chain is built from TRBV15 and TRBJ2-5; perhaps TRBD1 as D (5 bases). From germline, CDR1 is LNHNV and CDR2 YYDKDF (reference sequence). Trimming pared 3 bases from V and 3 bases from J, leaving 11 bases between. The CDR3 length is 14 residues. The CDR3 loop reads CATSRGDREETQYF. The CDR3 DNA reads as TGTGCCACCAGCAGGGGCGACAGAGAAGAGACCCAGTACTTC.

The chain joins TRBV12-3 or TRBV12-4 to TRBJ2-7; D possibly corresponds to TRBD2 (7 bases). V lost 5 bases and J 6 bases, leaving 20 bases between the germline ends. The CDR3 is made up of 15 amino acids. The CDR3 nucleotides read TGTGCCAGCAGTCTGAGGGGGGGGCCGTTGCGCGAGCAGTACTTC. Residues: CASSLRGGPLREQYF.

The rearrangement links TRBV5-6 to TRBJ1-2; D might be TRBD1 (5 bases). CDR3 size: 13 residues. From germline, CDR1 is SGHDT and CDR2 YYEEEE. Trimming cost V 0 bases and J 8 bases, with 11 bases left between them. The CDR3 sequence: CASSLAGPLGYTF. The DNA for the CDR3 is TGTGCCAGCAGCTTGGCGGGACCTTTAGGCTACACCTTC.

The V and J genes are TRBV10-3 and TRBJ1-1; D is unclear. The CDR3 has 13 residues. The V gene lost 8 bases and the J gene lost 4 bases, with 14 bases spanning the gap. Germline V CDR1 and CDR2: ENHRY, SYGVKD. CDR3 bases: TGTGCCATCTTGAGGGCGGCGGGCACTGAAGCTTTCTTT. Translated, it gives CAILRAAGTEAFF.

This clonotype has more than one count but fewer than ten. This rearrangement joins TRBV6-6 to TRBJ1-5; TRBD1 agrees at 9 bases. V lost 6 bases, J lost 5 bases, and 11 bases stayed unmatched. The CDR3 totals 16 residues. Germline V CDR1 and CDR2: MNHNY, SVGAGI (reference sequence). The chain's CDR3 is CASRPTKGQGDQPQHF. DNA for the CDR3: TGTGCCAGCAGACCAACAAAGGGACAGGGAGATCAGCCCCAGCATTTT.